The 15 T cell receptor beta chains reported below all come from one sample, sequenced in a study of blood T cell repertoires in COVID-19. The method was immunoSEQ multiplex PCR; TCRdb's version includes in-frame clones alone and lacks a portion of them. The sample consists of fewer than 300,000 clones, approximately 84% of them appearing once. Sequenced material: peripheral blood. The receptors derive from a human donor with COVID-19, enrolled during active disease. The donor label of this sample is uncertain.

CDR3 coding DNA: TGTGCTAGTGGTTTGGTACCCTATAATCTAGCGGGGGCCTACAATGAGCAGTTCTTC. It yields the protein CASGLVPYNLAGAYNEQFF. V is TRBV12-5 and J is TRBJ2-1; 10 nucleotides align to TRBD2. Trimming removed 0 bases from V and 2 bases from J; junction bases left unmatched: 10. The germline CDR1 and CDR2 sequences are LGHNT and FRNRAP. This CDR3 has 19 residues.

This rearrangement joins TRBV5-5 to TRBJ2-1; 8 nucleotides agree with TRBD1. This CDR3 has 16 amino acids. Unmatched junction bases numbered 12, after V lost 2 bases and J lost 8 bases. The germline V gene encodes CDR1 SGHKS and CDR2 YYEKEE (reference sequence). In DNA form, the CDR3 reads TGTGCCAGCAGCTTTGAGGCAACAGGGGGTCTGGATGAGCAGTTCTTC. Amino acids: CASSFEATGGLDEQFF.

As for this clone: The same CDR3 can be traced to other DNA sequences in this sample. The chain recombines TRBV7-2 with TRBJ2-5; D is uncertain. V shed 1 base and J shed 1 base, with 7 bases lying between them. CDR1 and CDR2 (germline): SGHTA, FQGNSA. The CDR3 totals 14 residues. The DNA of the CDR3 is TGTGCCAGCAGCTTAGTCGGCGGCCAAGAGACCCAGTACTTC. Translated, it gives CASSLVGGQETQYF. Looking up the rest from reference TRBV7-2 and TRBJ2-5 gives the full variable domain: GAGVSQSPSNKVTEKGKDVELRCDPISGHTALYWYRQSLGQGLEFLIYFQGNSAPDKSGLPSDRFSAERTGGSVSTLTIQRTQQEDSAVYLCASSLVGGQETQYFGPGTRLLVL.

This clone occurred once. V usage is TRBV7-2 and J usage is TRBJ2-2, with 7 bases matching TRBD2. Looked up from germline, CDR1 is SGHTA and CDR2 is FQGNSA. J gave up 3 bases and V 5 bases, and 9 bases lay outside the gene matches. The CDR3 extends over 16 amino acids. The DNA for the CDR3 is TGTGCCAGCAGCCCCCGCGGGAGAGTCGACACCGGGGAGCTGTTTTTT. Translating gives CASSPRGRVDTGELFF.

A note on this clone: The DNA is omitted, as the CDR3 cannot be located on it reliably, and the CDR3 follows TCRdb's listing. The V gene is TRBV28, the J gene TRBJ2-7; the D segment call TRBD1 is taken from the table without a DNA check. The germline CDR1 and CDR2 sequences are MDHEN and SYDVKM. The CDR3 totals 14 residues, both ends included. The CDR3: CASSYFGPGTGSLF.

V gene TRBV28 combines with J gene TRBJ1-1; 7 positions match TRBD1. The V and J ends lost 7 bases and 5 bases, in that order; junction bases with no gene match: 10. The CDR3 length is 14 residues. The V gene's germline CDR1 is MDHEN and CDR2 SYDVKM. The chain's CDR3 is CASIIQGGGTEAFF. CDR3 bases: TGTGCCAGCATCATCCAGGGGGGCGGAACTGAAGCTTTCTTT.

V is TRBV7-3 and J is TRBJ2-2; D uncertain. Germline CDR1 reads SGHTA; CDR2 reads FQGTGA. Trimming removed 6 bases at V and 2 bases at J, with 10 bases between. CDR3 length: 14 amino acids. CDR3 sequence (DNA): TGTGCCAGCAGGCACCAGATTAACACCGGGGAGCTGTTTTTT. It codes for CASRHQINTGELFF.

This clone was recorded a few times. The chain carries TRBV5-1 and TRBJ2-2, with 8 bases matching TRBD1. The CDR3 is 16 residues long. V shed 0 bases and J 3 bases; nucleotides not matched to a gene: 4. Germline CDR1 reads SGHRS; CDR2 reads YFSETQ. The CDR3 DNA sequence: TGCGCCAGCAGCTTGGAGGGACAGGCGGACACCGGGGAGCTGTTTTTT. It specifies CASSLEGQADTGELFF. Combining the CDR3 with reference TRBV5-1 and TRBJ2-2 gives the whole variable domain KAGVTQTPRYLIKTRGQQVTLSCSPISGHRSVSWYQQTPGQGLQFLFEYFSETQRNKGNFPGRFSGRQFSNSRSEMNVSTLELGDSALYLCASSLEGQADTGELFFGEGSRLTVL.

The chain employs TRBV5-4 and TRBJ1-1; the D gene is possibly TRBD1 (6 bases). The CDR3 covers 14 residues. Germline V CDR1 and CDR2: SGHNT, YYREEE (reference sequence). With 2 bases removed from V and 4 bases from J, the gap between germline ends came to 12 bases. The CDR3 bases are TGTGCCAGCAGCTTCACAGGGAATCCCACTGAAGCTTTCTTT. As protein: CASSFTGNPTEAFF.

This chain links TRBV30 with TRBJ1-2, with TRBD1 matching 11 bases. Germline assignment: CDR1 GTSNPN and CDR2 SVGIG (reference sequence). CDR3 length equals 15 residues. Germline trimming cut 3 bases from V and 6 bases from J; bases unmatched to any gene: 9. The CDR3 coding sequence is TGTGCCTGGAGCCTTTCGGGACAGGGGGTCGATGGCTACACCTTC. Translated, it gives CAWSLSGQGVDGYTF. Combining the CDR3 with reference TRBV30 and TRBJ1-2 gives the whole variable domain SQTIHQWPATLVQPVGSPLSLECTVEGTSNPNLYWYRQAAGRGLQLLFYSVGIGQISSEVPQNLSASRPQDRQFILSSKKLLLSDSGFYLCAWSLSGQGVDGYTFGSGTRLTVV.

The V call is TRBV6-5, the J call TRBJ1-1; D remains ambiguous. The CDR3 consists of 12 residues. Germline CDR1 MNHEY, CDR2 SVGAGI. Deletions cut 5 bases from V and 8 bases from J, with 12 bases between. The chain's CDR3 is CASSLQVIEAFF. The DNA of the CDR3 is TGTGCCAGCAGTCTGCAGGTGATAGAAGCTTTCTTT.

The rearrangement links TRBV20-1 to TRBJ2-7, with TRBD1 matching 8 bases. Germline-derived CDR1 and CDR2 are DFQATT and SNEGSKA (reference sequence). J was trimmed by 7 bases and V by 3 bases; bases with no gene match: 11. The length of the CDR3 is 14 residues. The CDR3 is CSASLGQVNREQYF. The CDR3 region has the DNA TGCAGTGCTAGTTTGGGACAGGTTAATCGGGAGCAGTACTTC.

The CDR3 DNA sequence: TGTGCCAGCAGCTCATATTCGGACAGGGACATAGGCGAGCAGTACTTC. As protein: CASSSYSDRDIGEQYF. The V gene is TRBV7-9, the J gene TRBJ2-7; 8 nucleotides match TRBD1. The CDR3 runs to 16 residues. CDR1 is SEHNR and CDR2 is FQNEAQ in the germline V gene (reference sequence). V dropped 4 bases and J dropped 6; count of bases not matched to a gene: 14. Full variable domain (remainder filled in from reference TRBV7-9 and TRBJ2-7): DTGVSQNPRHKITKRGQNVTFRCDPISEHNRLYWYRQTLGQGPEFLTYFQNEAQLEKSRLLSDRFSAERPKGSFSTLEIQRTEQGDSAMYLCASSSYSDRDIGEQYFGPGTRLTVT.

The chain carries TRBV3-1 (or the pseudogene TRBV3-2) and TRBJ2-2; D not certain. Trimming stripped 1 base from V and 7 bases from J, with 10 bases between. Germline CDR1 and CDR2: LGHDT and YNNKEL (reference sequence). CDR3 size: 14 residues. CDR3 bases: TGTGCCAGCAGCCAAGTCCCCGAGAGCGGGGAGCTGTTTTTT. Translated, it gives CASSQVPESGELFF.

This clone was found many times. The chain is built from TRBV15 and TRBJ2-2, with TRBD2 as a possible D gene (5 bases). The CDR3 has 17 residues. The ends were cut back, 2 bases at V and 5 bases at J, with 18 bases in the middle. CDR1 and CDR2 (germline): LNHNV, YYDKDF (reference sequence). The CDR3 sequence is CATSRSLSGPRTGELFF. As DNA, the CDR3 is TGTGCCACCAGCAGATCGCTCAGCGGTCCGAGGACCGGGGAGCTGTTTTTT.